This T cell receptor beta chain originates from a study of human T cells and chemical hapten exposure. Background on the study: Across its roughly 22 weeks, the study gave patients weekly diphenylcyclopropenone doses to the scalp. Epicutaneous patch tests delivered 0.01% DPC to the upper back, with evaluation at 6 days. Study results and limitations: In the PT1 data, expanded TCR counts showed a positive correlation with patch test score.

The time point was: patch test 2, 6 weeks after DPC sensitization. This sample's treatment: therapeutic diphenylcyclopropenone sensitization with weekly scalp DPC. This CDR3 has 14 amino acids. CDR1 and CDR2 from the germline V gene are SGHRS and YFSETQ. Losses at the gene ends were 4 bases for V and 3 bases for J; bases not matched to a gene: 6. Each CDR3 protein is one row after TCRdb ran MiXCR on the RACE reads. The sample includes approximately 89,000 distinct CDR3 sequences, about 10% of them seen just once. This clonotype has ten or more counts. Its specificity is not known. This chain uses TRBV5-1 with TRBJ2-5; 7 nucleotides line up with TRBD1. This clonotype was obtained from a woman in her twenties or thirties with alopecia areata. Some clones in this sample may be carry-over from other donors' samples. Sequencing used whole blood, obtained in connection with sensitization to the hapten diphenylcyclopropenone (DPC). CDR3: CASSVGQSKETQYF. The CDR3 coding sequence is TGCGCCAGCAGCGTGGGACAGAGCAAAGAGACCCAGTACTTC.